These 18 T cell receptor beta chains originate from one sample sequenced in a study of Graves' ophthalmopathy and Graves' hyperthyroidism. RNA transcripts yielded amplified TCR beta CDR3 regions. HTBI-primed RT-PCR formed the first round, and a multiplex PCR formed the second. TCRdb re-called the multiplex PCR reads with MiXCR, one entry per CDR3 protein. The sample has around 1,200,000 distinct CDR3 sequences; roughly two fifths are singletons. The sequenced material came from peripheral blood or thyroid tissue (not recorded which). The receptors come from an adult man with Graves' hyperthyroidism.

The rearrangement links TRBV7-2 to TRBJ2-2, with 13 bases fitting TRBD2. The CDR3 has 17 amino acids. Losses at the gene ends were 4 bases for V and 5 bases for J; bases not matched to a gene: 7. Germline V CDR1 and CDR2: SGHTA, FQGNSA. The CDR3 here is CASSSGGLAGLTGELFF. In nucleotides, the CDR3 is TGTGCCAGCAGCTCCGGGGGACTAGCGGGACTAACCGGGGAGCTGTTTTTT.

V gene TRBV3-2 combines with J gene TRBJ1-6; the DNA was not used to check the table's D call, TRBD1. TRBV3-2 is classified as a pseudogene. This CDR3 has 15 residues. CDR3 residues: CASSRQTGNNSPLHF. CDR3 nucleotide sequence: TGTGCCAGCAGCCGACAGACAGGGAATAATTCACCCCTCCACTTT.

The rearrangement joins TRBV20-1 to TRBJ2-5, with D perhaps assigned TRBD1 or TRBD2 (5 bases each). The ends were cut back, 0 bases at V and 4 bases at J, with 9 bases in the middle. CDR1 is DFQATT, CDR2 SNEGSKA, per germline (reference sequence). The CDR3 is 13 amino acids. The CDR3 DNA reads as TGCAGTGCTAGAGATTTCGGGACAGAGACCCAGTACTTC. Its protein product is CSARDFGTETQYF.

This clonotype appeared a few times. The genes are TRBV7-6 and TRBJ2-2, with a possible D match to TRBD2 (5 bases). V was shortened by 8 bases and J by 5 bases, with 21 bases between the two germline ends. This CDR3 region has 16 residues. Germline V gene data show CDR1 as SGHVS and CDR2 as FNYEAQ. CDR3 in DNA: TGTGCCAGCCCCCGGGGTGGGCGGATAGGAACCGGGGAGCTGTTTTTT. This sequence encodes CASPRGGRIGTGELFF.

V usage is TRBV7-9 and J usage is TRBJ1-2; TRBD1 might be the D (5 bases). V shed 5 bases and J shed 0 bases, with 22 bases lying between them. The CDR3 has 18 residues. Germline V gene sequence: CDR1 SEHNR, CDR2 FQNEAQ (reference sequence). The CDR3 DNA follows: TGTGCCAGCAGCGGGGCTAGCGGGCAATCTACGGCTAACTATGGCTACACCTTC. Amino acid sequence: CASSGASGQSTANYGYTF. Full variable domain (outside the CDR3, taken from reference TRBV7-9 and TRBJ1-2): DTGVSQNPRHKITKRGQNVTFRCDPISEHNRLYWYRQTLGQGPEFLTYFQNEAQLEKSRLLSDRFSAERPKGSFSTLEIQRTEQGDSAMYLCASSGASGQSTANYGYTFGSGTRLTVV.

The CDR3 loop is CASSLSSGQGGEKLFF. Written as DNA, the CDR3 is TGTGCCAGCAGTTTATCTTCGGGACAGGGCGGAGAAAAACTGTTTTTT. J is TRBJ1-4 and V is TRBV12-3 or TRBV12-4, with 9 positions matching TRBD1. V lost 2 bases and J lost 8; bases outside the gene matches: 9. CDR3 length: 16 residues.

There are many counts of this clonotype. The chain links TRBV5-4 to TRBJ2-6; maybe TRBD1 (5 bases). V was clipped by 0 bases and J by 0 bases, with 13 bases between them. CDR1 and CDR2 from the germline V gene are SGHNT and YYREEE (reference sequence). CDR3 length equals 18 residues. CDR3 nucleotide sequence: TGTGCCAGCAGCTTGGCAGGGATCCTAAGCTCTGGGGCCAACGTCCTGACTTTC. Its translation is CASSLAGILSSGANVLTF.

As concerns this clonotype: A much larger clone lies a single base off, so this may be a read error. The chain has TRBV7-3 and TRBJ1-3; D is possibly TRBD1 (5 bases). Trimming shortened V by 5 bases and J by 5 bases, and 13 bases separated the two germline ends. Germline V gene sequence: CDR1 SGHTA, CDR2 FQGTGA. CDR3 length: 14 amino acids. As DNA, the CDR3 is TGTGCCAGCAGCCCCCCAGGGCCAAGAAACACCATATATTTT. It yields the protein CASSPPGPRNTIYF.

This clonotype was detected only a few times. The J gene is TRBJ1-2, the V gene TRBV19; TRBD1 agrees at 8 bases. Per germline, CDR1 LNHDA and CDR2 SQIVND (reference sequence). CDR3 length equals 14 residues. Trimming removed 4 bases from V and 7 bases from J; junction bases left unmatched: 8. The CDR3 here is CASSTDTGGLGYTF. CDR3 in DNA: TGTGCCAGTAGTACCGATACAGGGGGTCTTGGCTACACCTTC.

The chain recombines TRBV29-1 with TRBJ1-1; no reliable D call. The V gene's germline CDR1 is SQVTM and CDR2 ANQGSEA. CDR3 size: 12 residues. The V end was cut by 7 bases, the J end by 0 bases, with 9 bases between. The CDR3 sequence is CSGTLMNTEAFF. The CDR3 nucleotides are TGCAGCGGTACGCTCATGAACACTGAAGCTTTCTTT.

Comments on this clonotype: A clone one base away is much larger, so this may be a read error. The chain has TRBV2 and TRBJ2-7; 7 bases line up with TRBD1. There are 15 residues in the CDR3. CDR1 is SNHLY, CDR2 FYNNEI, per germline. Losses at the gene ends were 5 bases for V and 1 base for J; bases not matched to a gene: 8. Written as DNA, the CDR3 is TGTGCCAGCAGTTCCTTAGGGGGCGTATCCTACGAGCAGTACTTC. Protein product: CASSSLGGVSYEQYF.

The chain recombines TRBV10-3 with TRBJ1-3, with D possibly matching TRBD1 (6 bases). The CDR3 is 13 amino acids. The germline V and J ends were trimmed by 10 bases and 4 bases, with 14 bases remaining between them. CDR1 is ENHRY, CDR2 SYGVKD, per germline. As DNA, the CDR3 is TGTGCCAGCACAACAGGGTCCGGAAACACCATATATTTT. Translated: CASTTGSGNTIYF.

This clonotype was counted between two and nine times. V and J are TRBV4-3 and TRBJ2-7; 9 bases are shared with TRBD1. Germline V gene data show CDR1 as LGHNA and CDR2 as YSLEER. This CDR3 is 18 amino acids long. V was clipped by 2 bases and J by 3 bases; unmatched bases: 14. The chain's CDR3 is CASSQRLGGQGRNYEQYF. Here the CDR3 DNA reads TGCGCCAGCAGCCAAAGATTGGGTGGACAGGGGAGGAACTACGAGCAGTACTTC.

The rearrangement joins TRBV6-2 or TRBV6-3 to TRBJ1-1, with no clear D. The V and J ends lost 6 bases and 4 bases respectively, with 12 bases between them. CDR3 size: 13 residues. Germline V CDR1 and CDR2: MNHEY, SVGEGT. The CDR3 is CASSLGIITEAFF. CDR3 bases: TGTGCCAGCAGCCTCGGTATCATCACTGAAGCTTTCTTT.

CDR3: CASSPQVGTTEAFF. The DNA of the CDR3 is TGTGCCAGCTCACCACAGGTCGGAACCACTGAAGCTTTCTTT. The chain uses TRBV7-3 and TRBJ1-1; TRBD1 might be the D (5 bases). Trimming took 8 bases from V and 4 from J, leaving 17 bases between them. CDR3 length equals 14 residues. Germline lookup yields CDR1 SGHTA and CDR2 FQGTGA.

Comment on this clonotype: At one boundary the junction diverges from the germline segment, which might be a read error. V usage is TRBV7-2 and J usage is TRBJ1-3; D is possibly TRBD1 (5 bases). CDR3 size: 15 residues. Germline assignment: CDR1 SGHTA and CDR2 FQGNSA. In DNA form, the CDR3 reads TGTGCCAGCAGTTTAGGGGTTTTGTCTGGAAACACCATATATTTT. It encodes CASSLGVLSGNTIYF.

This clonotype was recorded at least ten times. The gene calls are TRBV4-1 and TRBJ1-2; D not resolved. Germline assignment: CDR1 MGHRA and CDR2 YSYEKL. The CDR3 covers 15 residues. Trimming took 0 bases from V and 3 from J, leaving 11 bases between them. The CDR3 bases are TGCGCCAGCAGCCAAGAATCCCGGGTCGACTATGGCTACACCTTC. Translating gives CASSQESRVDYGYTF.

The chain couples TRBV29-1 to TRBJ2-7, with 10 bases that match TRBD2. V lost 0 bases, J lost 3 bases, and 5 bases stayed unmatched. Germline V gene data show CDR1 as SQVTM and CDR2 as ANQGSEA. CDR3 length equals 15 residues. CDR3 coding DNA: TGCAGCGTTGAAGATCCGGCTAGCGGGAGCTACGAGCAGTACTTC. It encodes CSVEDPASGSYEQYF.